This TCR beta chain was found in a study of T cells in women clearing cervical HPV infection (dated by TCRdb to 2016 to 2019). For the study in its entirety: The cases were approximately 23 women with histologically confirmed HPV16-related CIN3 or worse, and 2 of those women had invasive cancers. The controls were about two dozen women whose single incident HPV16 infection cleared within 12 months with no development of precancer or cancer. Quality controls consisted of five blinded duplicates per group, for a total of approximately 60 samples made up of about 50 participants and around ten replicates. In the parent cohort, roughly 10,000 women aged 18 or older were enrolled in Guanacaste, Costa Rica, during about 1992 to 1994 and were followed for seven years. Cases were matched to controls by age within five years and by the year the sample was collected. Cases had a median age of about 34 years and controls had a median age of about 41, with no significant differences in baseline characteristics. Since only a few of the women had HLA typing available, the possibility that HLA type was acting as a confounder could not be ruled out. For cases, the median interval between lesion detection and blood sampling was about 160 days, with an interquartile range of about 85 to 220 days. Blood from cases was collected at the visit where the lesion was first found, while blood from controls was collected once the infection could no longer be detected. The exploratory proof-of-principle case-control study was nested within the Guanacaste HPV Natural History Study in Costa Rica and compared TCR repertoires across cervical HPV16 outcomes. Broad study findings and their caveats: Because the number of T cells per sample was unknown, the richness differences could reflect varying T-cell content rather than repertoire biology. TCR repertoire richness was significantly higher in CIN3+ cases than in controls across sequencing depths, while evenness did not differ. The cross-sectional design could not show whether the associations came before the infection or were a result of it, and neither effector/memory subsets nor HPV-specific T cells were isolated. Random forest classifiers combining richness and V gene abundances distinguished cases from controls with an estimated AUC of about 0.79. Lower TRBV6-7 relative abundance was observed in cases than in controls (around 0.1% versus 0.15%; Bonferroni P = 0.0008).

At the junction V is shortened by 3 bases and J by 4 bases; bases outside the gene matches: 7. From the cysteine through the phenylalanine, the CDR3 covers 16 amino acids. The DNA has 39 bases, all within the CDR3, and is read from base 1. Every participant had a single incident cervical HPV16 infection, and prevalent HPV16 infections were excluded. Cervical HPV DNA was detected by MY09/MY11 PCR and genotyped by dot-blot hybridization. Around 14 mL of heparinized blood was centrifuged, after which the buffy coat was aliquoted, frozen at -30 degrees C, and then stored at -80 degrees C. Genomic DNA was extracted from buffy coat specimens using QIAGEN kits. A remark on this clone: What this receptor recognizes is not known. The DNA ends 3 residues before the CDR3 does, and the rest of the CDR3 is filled in from the germline J gene.

Using the immunoSEQ assay, multiplex PCR amplified TCR beta CDR3 regions from an average of approximately 1.1 ug of genomic DNA per sample. The assay corrected primer bias using a complete synthetic TCR repertoire to establish an amplification baseline. The amplicons were sequenced on the Illumina platform. The study's processing was this. Sequences were error-corrected by clustering with frequency ratios and a modified nearest-neighbor algorithm, then analyzed in the immunoSEQ Analyzer with IMGT gene definitions. At each rarefaction depth, TCR richness and evenness were averaged across 20 rarefaction repeats, and any sample with fewer sequences than the depth was left out. Relative abundances of V, D and J genes were compared between groups using Wilcoxon rank sum tests, with FDR correction applied. Blinded duplicates gave an intraclass correlation of 95.6% for TCR richness and an average of around 83% across around 70 gene segments. The clones in this table, taken by TCRdb from immuneACCESS, are in-frame only. Not every clone is retained; where verified, under half of the shortfall comes from an unresolved V gene, and the cause of the rest is unknown. V and J calls and clone size are copied from that table; D and trimming were computed from the DNA. The table of this sample itemizes 30,000 to 45,000 clones. The top ten clonotypes cover about 7.7% of the sample.

Sequenced sample: blood buffy coat. This receptor was obtained from a woman between 18 and 69 years old with a cervical HPV16 infection that either progressed to CIN3+ or cleared (not recorded which). Rearrangement joined TRBV12-3 or TRBV12-4 to TRBJ2-5; 11 central nucleotides agree with TRBD2. The sequenced CDR3 bases are TGTGCCAGCAGTTTTAGCCTAGCGGGGGGAGGAGAGACC. The resulting protein is CASSFSLAGGGET. The entire CDR3 protein is CASSFSLAGGGETQYF.